A single sample gave rise to the 32 T cell receptor beta chains below, sequenced in a study of blood T cell repertoires in COVID-19. Data came from immunoSEQ multiplex PCR; TCRdb stores just in-frame clones and leaves some out. The sample consists of about 280,000 clones, 75% to 90% of them appearing once. Sequenced material: peripheral blood. These receptors were taken from a woman aged 30 to 39 who had recovered from COVID-19.

V gene TRBV18 combines with J gene TRBJ2-2; TRBD1 matches 8 bases. Germline V gene lookup returns CDR1 KGHSH and CDR2 LQKENI. V shed 2 bases, J shed 1 base, and the junction held 0 bases outside the gene matches. CDR3 length equals 15 residues. The CDR3 here is CASSPGTGNTGELFF. The CDR3 DNA reads as TGTGCCAGCTCACCAGGGACAGGGAACACCGGGGAGCTGTTTTTT.

This clone was recorded a few times. J is TRBJ2-1 and V is TRBV18, with D hard to call. The CDR3 is made up of 14 amino acids. Germline CDR1 is KGHSH and CDR2 is LQKENI. The V and J ends lost 5 bases and 7 bases respectively, with 15 bases between them. The CDR3 is CASSFTLGTNEQFF. The DNA for the CDR3 is TGTGCCAGCTCATTCACTCTAGGTACAAATGAGCAGTTCTTC.

This rearrangement joins TRBV27 to TRBJ1-5; TRBD1 aligns across 9 bases. The germline gives CDR1 MNHEY, CDR2 SMNVEV (reference sequence). V shed 6 bases and J 3 bases; nucleotides not matched to a gene: 12. The CDR3 runs 17 residues. The CDR3 region is CASSPGGGQGPNQPQHF. In DNA form, the CDR3 reads TGTGCCAGCAGCCCCGGGGGGGGACAGGGCCCCAATCAGCCCCAGCATTTT.

DNA of the CDR3: TGTGCCAGCAGCCAGTCCGGACAAAGGTCTGAAGCTTTCTTT. This translates into CASSQSGQRSEAFF. V gene TRBV14 combines with J gene TRBJ1-1, with TRBD1 as a possible D gene (5 bases). The CDR3 loop spans 14 amino acids. In germline, CDR1 is SGHDN, CDR2 FVKESK. The V end lost 3 bases, the J end lost 6 bases, and 14 bases lay between the germline ends.

V gene TRBV18 combines with J gene TRBJ1-4, with D maybe TRBD1 (6 bases). Germline values: CDR1 KGHSH, CDR2 LQKENI. Trimming stripped 2 bases from V and 7 bases from J, with 11 bases between. The CDR3 is made up of 14 amino acids. The DNA for the CDR3 is TGTGCCAGCTCACCAGACAGGTCAGGTGAAAAACTGTTTTTT. Translated: CASSPDRSGEKLFF.

The chain carries TRBV3-1 (or the pseudogene TRBV3-2) and TRBJ1-2; D is unresolved. The V end lost 2 bases, the J end lost 5 bases, and 18 bases lay between the germline ends. The germline gives CDR1 LGHDT, CDR2 YNNKEL (reference sequence). The CDR3 covers 16 residues. CDR3 in DNA: TGTGCCAGCAGCCAATCGTACCCGGGATACGCATATGGCTACACCTTC. Residues: CASSQSYPGYAYGYTF.

V usage is TRBV4-1 and J usage is TRBJ1-5, with a weak D call TRBD1 (6 bases). Trimming cost V 1 base and J 3 bases, with 10 bases left between them. There are 15 residues in the CDR3. CDR1 MGHRA and CDR2 YSYEKL come from the germline V gene. The CDR3 loop is CASSQGWTVNQPQHF. The CDR3 DNA reads as TGCGCCAGCAGCCAAGGGTGGACAGTCAATCAGCCCCAGCATTTT.

The V and J genes are TRBV11-2 and TRBJ2-7; 7 bases match TRBD2. The CDR3 is 14 amino acids. The germline V gene encodes CDR1 SGHAT and CDR2 FQNNGV. Trimming at V came to 3 bases and at J to 2 bases, leaving 4 bases not matched to a gene. The CDR3 spells CASSLREGPYEQYF. Written as DNA, the CDR3 is TGTGCCAGCAGCTTGAGGGAGGGCCCCTACGAGCAGTACTTC.

The chain combines TRBV18 with TRBJ1-2; D gene unclear. V gave up 2 bases and J gave up 6 bases, with 13 bases separating them. Looked up from germline, CDR1 is KGHSH and CDR2 is LQKENI. This CDR3 has 14 residues. The CDR3 loop is CASSPNGERNGYTF. The CDR3 nucleotides are TGTGCCAGCTCACCAAACGGGGAAAGAAATGGCTACACCTTC.

The chain combines TRBV5-4 with TRBJ1-1; D is perhaps TRBD1 (6 bases). This CDR3 comprises 16 residues. V gave up 5 bases and J gave up 1 base, with 18 bases separating them. Looked up from germline, CDR1 is SGHNT and CDR2 is YYREEE (reference sequence). CDR3 sequence (DNA): TGTGCCAGCAGGCTAGACAGGACCTTAACGAACACTGAAGCTTTCTTT. Amino acid sequence: CASRLDRTLTNTEAFF.

The chain uses TRBV24-1 and TRBJ2-2; D remains unclear. The V gene lost 4 bases and the J gene lost 4 bases, with 9 bases spanning the gap. Germline CDR1 KGHDR, CDR2 SFDVKD. This CDR3 is built from 14 residues. The CDR3: CATSDPPGTGELFF. The CDR3 region has the DNA TGTGCCACCAGTGACCCTCCGGGCACCGGGGAGCTGTTTTTT.

The V gene is TRBV2, the J gene TRBJ2-1, with 7 bases that match TRBD1. In germline, CDR1 is SNHLY, CDR2 FYNNEI. The CDR3 length is 13 residues. V lost 6 bases, J lost 8 bases, and 7 bases stayed unmatched. The CDR3 here is CASSSDRAHEQFF. CDR3 coding DNA: TGTGCCAGCAGCTCTGACAGGGCCCATGAGCAGTTCTTC. Based on the CDR3 plus reference TRBV2 and TRBJ2-1, the full variable domain is EPEVTQTPSHQVTQMGQEVILRCVPISNHLYFYWYRQILGQKVEFLVSFYNNEISEKSEIFDDQFSVERPDGSNFTLKIRSTKLEDSAMYFCASSSDRAHEQFFGPGTRLTVL.

A few counts support this clone. The chain uses TRBV6-5 and TRBJ1-1; the D is unclear. CDR1 and CDR2 (germline): MNHEY, SVGAGI. The germline V and J ends were trimmed by 4 bases and 3 bases, with 9 bases remaining between them. The CDR3 has 13 residues. CDR3 loop: CASSFSRDTEAFF. The CDR3 bases are TGTGCCAGCAGTTTTTCCCGGGACACTGAAGCTTTCTTT.

The gene calls are TRBV7-9 and TRBJ2-3; D possibly corresponds to TRBD2 (6 bases). V was shortened by 1 base and J by 4 bases, with 6 bases between the two germline ends. There are 13 residues in the CDR3. From germline, CDR1 is SEHNR and CDR2 FQNEAQ (reference sequence). The CDR3 nucleotides read TGTGCCAGCAGCTTAGGACTAGCAGATACGCAGTATTTT. It specifies CASSLGLADTQYF.

The chain links TRBV10-1 to TRBJ2-1; D remains ambiguous. From germline, CDR1 is WNHNN and CDR2 SYGVQD (reference sequence). Deletions cut 5 bases from V and 8 bases from J, with 10 bases between. The CDR3 is 12 residues long. The CDR3 loop reads CASSTSSHEQFF. CDR3 coding DNA: TGCGCCAGCAGTACAAGTTCCCATGAGCAGTTCTTC.

The J gene is TRBJ1-6, the V gene TRBV27; D may be TRBD1 (6 bases). In germline, CDR1 is MNHEY, CDR2 SMNVEV (reference sequence). The CDR3 is 14 amino acids. The V end lost 4 bases, the J end lost 10 bases, and 14 bases lay between the germline ends. CDR3 loop: CASSSQGNGSPLHF. CDR3 coding DNA: TGTGCCAGCAGTTCACAGGGAAATGGATCACCCCTCCACTTT.

This chain joins TRBV7-3 and TRBJ2-3; D remains unclear. This CDR3 has 13 amino acids. V lost 0 bases, J lost 7 bases, and 8 bases lay in between. CDR1 SGHTA and CDR2 FQGTGA come from the germline V gene. CDR3 coding DNA: TGTGCCAGCAGCTTAACCCGAGAAAATACGCAGTATTTT. Its protein product is CASSLTRENTQYF.

The CDR3, as DNA: TGTGCCAGCAGCCAAGACCGAGTCCGAAGTAATTCACCCCTCCACTTT. Residues: CASSQDRVRSNSPLHF. This sequence joins TRBV4-2 and TRBJ1-6, with no clear D. Germline CDR1 reads LGHNA; CDR2 reads YNFKEQ. The germline V and J ends were trimmed by 0 bases and 6 bases, with 12 bases remaining between them. This CDR3 is 16 amino acids long.

The chain couples TRBV5-8 to TRBJ1-1; no clear D gene. Germline values: CDR1 SGHTS, CDR2 YDEGEE. The CDR3 covers 14 residues. With 1 base removed from V and 4 bases from J, the gap between germline ends came to 11 bases. DNA of the CDR3: TGTGCCAGCAGCTTGATCGGGGATGGCACTGAAGCTTTCTTT. Amino acids: CASSLIGDGTEAFF.

The chain uses TRBV5-4 and TRBJ1-1; no clear D. Germline CDR1 SGHNT, CDR2 YYREEE (reference sequence). V shed 2 bases and J shed 3 bases, with 11 bases lying between them. The CDR3 is 14 residues long. The CDR3 DNA follows: TGTGCCAGCAGCTTTGAGAATCGGGACACTGAAGCTTTCTTT. Protein: CASSFENRDTEAFF.

The V gene is TRBV25-1, the J gene TRBJ2-7, with D tentatively TRBD1 (6 bases). Trimming took 4 bases from V and 4 from J, leaving 8 bases between them. Germline values: CDR1 MGHDK, CDR2 SYGVNS. This CDR3 region has 12 residues. This chain's CDR3 is CASSVQGYEQYF. The CDR3 DNA reads TGTGCCAGCAGTGTACAGGGATACGAGCAGTACTTC.

The V call is TRBV5-4, the J call TRBJ1-2; D not resolved. CDR3 size: 14 residues. The V gene lost 3 bases and the J gene lost 8 bases, with 17 bases spanning the gap. Germline V CDR1 and CDR2: SGHNT, YYREEE (reference sequence). The CDR3 DNA sequence: TGTGCCAGCAGCTCGACTAGGAACGGGGAAGGCTACACCTTC. This translates into CASSSTRNGEGYTF.

The chain couples TRBV11-2 to TRBJ2-2; 9 nucleotides align to TRBD2. Germline CDR1 SGHAT, CDR2 FQNNGV. This CDR3 comprises 15 residues. The trim removed 8 bases at V and 5 bases at J, leaving 9 bases unmatched. CDR3 sequence (DNA): TGTGCCAGCGAACGTAGCGGGGGCTGGACCGGGGAGCTGTTTTTT. Amino acid sequence: CASERSGGWTGELFF.

The chain is built from TRBV7-8 and TRBJ2-5; D remains ambiguous. The V gene's germline CDR1 is SGHVS and CDR2 FQNEAQ. V lost 5 bases and J 3 bases, leaving 16 bases between the germline ends. The CDR3 totals 15 residues. CDR3 bases: TGTGCCAGCAGCCGTGGATTGGGCAGAGAAGAGACCCAGTACTTC. It encodes CASSRGLGREETQYF.

Only one count was recorded for this clone. The chain joins TRBV6-4 to TRBJ2-2; 7 bases are shared with TRBD1. CDR1 is MRHNA and CDR2 is SNTAGT in the germline V gene. The J segment lost 0 bases and the V segment lost 2 bases, leaving 3 bases of the junction unmatched. This CDR3 has 16 residues. This CDR3 reads CASSDEGAANTGELFF. The CDR3 DNA reads TGTGCCAGCAGTGACGAGGGGGCTGCGAACACCGGGGAGCTGTTTTTT.

This chain joins TRBV3-1 (or the pseudogene TRBV3-2) and TRBJ2-1, with D possibly TRBD2 on 6 matching bases. The CDR3 is 13 amino acids. Germline assignment: CDR1 LGHDT and CDR2 YNNKEL (reference sequence). V shed 2 bases and J shed 10 bases, with 12 bases lying between them. CDR3 in amino acids: CASSQFGGREQFF. Written as DNA, the CDR3 is TGTGCCAGCAGCCAATTCGGGGGTCGGGAGCAGTTCTTC.

The rearrangement joins TRBV10-1 to TRBJ1-5; TRBD1 matches at 7 bases. The V gene end was trimmed by 10 bases and the J gene end by 4 bases; junction bases not matched to a gene: 16. The length of the CDR3 is 16 residues. Germline CDR1 and CDR2: WNHNN and SYGVQD (reference sequence). In DNA, the CDR3 is TGCGCCATTACAGGGGAGCAGCGAGAAAAAAATCAGCCCCAGCATTTT. Protein: CAITGEQREKNQPQHF.

This clone was seen once. The chain links TRBV30 to TRBJ2-6; 7 bases match TRBD1. The junction had 16 bases not matched to a gene; V was cut back by 5 bases and J by 0 bases. CDR1 and CDR2 from the germline V gene are GTSNPN and SVGIG (reference sequence). CDR3 length: 19 amino acids. The CDR3 here is CAWDGTQGQRFSGANVLTF. CDR3 nucleotides: TGTGCCTGGGATGGTACTCAGGGACAGAGATTCTCTGGGGCCAACGTCCTGACTTTC. The variable domain in full, completed from reference TRBV30 and TRBJ2-6, reads SQTIHQWPATLVQPVGSPLSLECTVEGTSNPNLYWYRQAAGRGLQLLFYSVGIGQISSEVPQNLSASRPQDRQFILSSKKLLLSDSGFYLCAWDGTQGQRFSGANVLTFGAGSRLTVL.

The rearrangement uses TRBV9 and TRBJ1-1; TRBD1 is a possible D gene (5 bases). The V gene's germline CDR1 is SGDLS and CDR2 YYNGEE. This CDR3 is 14 amino acids long. Trimming took 4 bases from V and 6 from J, leaving 16 bases between them. CDR3 loop: CASSQGEVLPEAFF. The CDR3, as DNA: TGTGCCAGCAGCCAAGGGGAGGTTTTACCTGAAGCTTTCTTT.

In its sample, this clone was seen once. V usage is TRBV6-1 and J usage is TRBJ2-7, with a possible D match to TRBD2 (5 bases). This CDR3 spans 13 amino acids. Germline-derived CDR1 and CDR2 are MNHNS and SASEGT. Trimming shortened V by 1 base and J by 7 bases, and 11 bases separated the two germline ends. The CDR3 region is CASSEGPGGEQYF. CDR3 nucleotide sequence: TGTGCCAGCAGTGAAGGGCCGGGCGGGGAGCAGTACTTC.

The chain has TRBV9 and TRBJ2-7; 10 bases are shared with TRBD2. Germline V gene sequence: CDR1 SGDLS, CDR2 YYNGEE. This CDR3 spans 17 amino acids. V shed 3 bases, J shed 1 base, and the junction held 10 bases outside the gene matches. The CDR3 sequence: CASSATYIAGGSYEQYF. In DNA form, the CDR3 reads TGTGCCAGCAGCGCCACATATATAGCGGGAGGTTCCTACGAGCAGTACTTC. Variable domain in full (rest from reference TRBV9 and TRBJ2-7): DSGVTQTPKHLITATGQRVTLRCSPRSGDLSVYWYQQSLDQGLQFLIQYYNGEERAKGNILERFSAQQFPDLHSELNLSSLELGDSALYFCASSATYIAGGSYEQYFGPGTRLTVT.

The rearrangement links TRBV19 to TRBJ1-2; D is possibly TRBD1 (5 bases). The CDR3 consists of 14 residues. The germline V gene encodes CDR1 LNHDA and CDR2 SQIVND (reference sequence). The V end was cut by 5 bases, the J end by 1 base, with 11 bases between. The CDR3 spells CASSSGLLNYGYTF. The CDR3 DNA sequence: TGTGCCAGTAGTTCAGGGCTTCTTAACTATGGCTACACCTTC.